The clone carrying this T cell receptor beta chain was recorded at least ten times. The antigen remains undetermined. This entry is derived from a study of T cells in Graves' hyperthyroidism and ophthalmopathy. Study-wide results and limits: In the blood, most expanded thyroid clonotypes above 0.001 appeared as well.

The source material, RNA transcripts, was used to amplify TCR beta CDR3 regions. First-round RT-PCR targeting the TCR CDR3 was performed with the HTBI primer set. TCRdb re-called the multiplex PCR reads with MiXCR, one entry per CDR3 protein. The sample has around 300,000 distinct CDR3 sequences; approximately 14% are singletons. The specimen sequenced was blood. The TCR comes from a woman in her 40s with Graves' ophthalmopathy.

Here the CDR3 reads CASSLSGTSYNEQFF. CDR3 DNA: TGTGCCAGCAGCCTTAGCGGGACGTCCTACAATGAGCAGTTCTTC. This chain connects TRBV12-3 or TRBV12-4 to TRBJ2-1, with 8 bases aligning to TRBD2. The V and J ends lost 6 bases and 1 base, in that order; junction bases with no gene match: 5. The CDR3 consists of 15 residues.